A selection of T cell receptor beta chains follows, all from one sample in a study of T cells after yellow fever vaccination. TCRdb reprocessed the 5' RACE reads via MiXCR and lists one record per CDR3 protein. The table records nearly 550,000 distinct CDR3 sequences, roughly 19% of them present only once. The starting material was PBMCs, obtained 15 days after the yellow fever booster vaccination. The receptors shown here come from a man aged 25-45 years who received the YFV17D yellow fever vaccine. Both conserved end residues are part of each CDR3. The D gene is left open where the match is weak. Expanded clones get a size class; other rows say once, few or many, or leave the size out.

len	j_gene	v_gene	abundance	d_gene	CDR3nt	CDR3aa
15	TRBJ2-1	TRBV6-2/TRBV6-3	few	.	TGTGCCAGCACCGTTAGCGAGACTTTATCCAATGAGCAGTTCTTC	CASTVSETLSNEQFF
15	TRBJ2-2	TRBV7-2	few	.	TGTGCCAGCAGCCCCACTAGCACAAACACCGGGGAGCTGTTTTTT	CASSPTSTNTGELFF
13	TRBJ1-1	TRBV6-2/TRBV6-3	few	.	TGTGCCAGCAGTTACGTTGTGGGAACTGAAGCTTTCTTT	CASSYVVGTEAFF
14	TRBJ2-2	TRBV7-2	.	TRBD2	TGTGCCAGCCTAAGAGCGGGAGGAGCCGGGGAGCTGTTTTTT	CASLRAGGAGELFF
13	TRBJ2-1	TRBV7-9	few	.	TGTGCCAGCAGCTTAGTCAATAACAATGAGCAGTTCTTC	CASSLVNNNEQFF
14	TRBJ2-2	TRBV6-2/TRBV6-3	.	.	TGTGCCAGCAGCCGCGACTTAAGACCCGGGGAGCTGTTTTTT	CASSRDLRPGELFF
16	TRBJ2-1	TRBV20-1	.	TRBD2	TGCAGTGCTAGAGAAGGGACTAGCGGGAGAGGGAATGAGCAGTTCTTC	CSAREGTSGRGNEQFF
14	TRBJ2-5	TRBV10-1	.	TRBD2	TGCGCCACCTCAGCGGGAGGAGGAAGAGAGACCCAGTACTTC	CATSAGGGRETQYF
15	TRBJ2-3	TRBV2	few	.	TGTGCCAGCGAGGAGGAGGGACAGCGGACAGATACGCAGTATTTT	CASEEEGQRTDTQYF
14	TRBJ1-6	TRBV27	.	.	TGTGCCAGCAGTCCCCGGACAGATAATTCACCCCTCCACTTT	CASSPRTDNSPLHF
18	TRBJ2-7	TRBV9	few	.	TGTGCCAGCAGCCCTCTGGACAGTTCAATTTACCCAAACTACGAGCAGTACTTC	CASSPLDSSIYPNYEQYF
12	TRBJ2-1	TRBV29-1	.	.	TGCAGCGTCCCCGGACGATACAATGAGCAGTTCTTC	CSVPGRYNEQFF
12	TRBJ2-7	TRBV6-6	.	.	TGTGCCAGCATGCTGGGAATCTACGAGCAGTACTTC	CASMLGIYEQYF
15	TRBJ2-4	TRBV5-1	few	TRBD1	TGCGCCAGCAGCTCGCCGGGACAGGGGGCTGACATTCAGTACTTC	CASSSPGQGADIQYF
11	TRBJ2-7	TRBV28	.	.	TGTGCCAGCAGTTTATTTCACGAGCAGTACTTC	CASSLFHEQYF
15	TRBJ2-5	TRBV5-1	.	TRBD1	TGCGCCAGCAGCTTACCAAGACAGGGAGAAGAGACCCAGTACTTC	CASSLPRQGEETQYF
14	TRBJ2-7	TRBV7-2	few	TRBD2	TGTGCCAGCAGCTCCGGGACTATACGAGTGGAGCAGTACTTC	CASSSGTIRVEQYF
15	TRBJ2-1	TRBV6-2/TRBV6-3	.	TRBD2	TGTGCCAGCAGTTACGCGCGGGAGCATATCAATGAGCAGTTCTTC	CASSYAREHINEQFF
15	TRBJ2-1	TRBV20-1	few	.	TGCAGTGCTAGTACACAGGGCAGGTCCTACAATGAGCAGTTCTTC	CSASTQGRSYNEQFF
14	TRBJ2-2	TRBV29-1	.	.	TGCAGCGCATGGACACACCTGGGGACCGGGGAGCTGTTTTTT	CSAWTHLGTGELFF
15	TRBJ2-3	TRBV7-9	.	.	TGTGCCAGCAGCCCGAGGACGACGAGCACAGATACGCAGTATTTT	CASSPRTTSTDTQYF
15	TRBJ2-1	TRBV6-2/TRBV6-3	.	TRBD2	TGTGCCAGCAGTCGACTAGCGGGAGTTAGCTATGAGCAGTTCTTC	CASSRLAGVSYEQFF
13	TRBJ1-6	TRBV7-2	few	TRBD1	TGTGCCATAGAGGGGGCGCAGGAATCACCCCTCCACTTT	CAIEGAQESPLHF
15	TRBJ2-2	TRBV18	few	.	TGTGCCAGCTCCCGACAGGAGAGGAACACCGGGGAGCTGTTTTTT	CASSRQERNTGELFF
16	TRBJ2-3	TRBV7-2	.	.	TGTGCCAGCAGCTTAGTGGAGGCCTATAGCACAGATACGCAGTATTTT	CASSLVEAYSTDTQYF
12	TRBJ2-7	TRBV6-5	few	.	TGTGCCAGCGGGAGACTAAAATACGAGCAGTACTTC	CASGRLKYEQYF
16	TRBJ2-2	TRBV5-5	.	.	TGTGCCAGCAGCTTCCACAGGGTTTCGAACACCGGGGAGCTGTTTTTT	CASSFHRVSNTGELFF
13	TRBJ1-6	TRBV6-1	.	TRBD1	TGTGCCAGCAGTCAAGGGGGCAAGTCACCCCTCCACTTT	CASSQGGKSPLHF
10	TRBJ2-5	TRBV20-1	.	.	TGCAGTGCTCACCAAGAGACCCAGTACTTC	CSAHQETQYF
13	TRBJ2-7	TRBV29-1	few	TRBD1	TGCAGCGTTGGAGGACAGGGGCCCCACGAGCAGTACTTC	CSVGGQGPHEQYF
15	TRBJ2-1	TRBV29-1	.	TRBD2	TGCAGCGTTGACCCCGGGACTAGCGGAACCAATGAGCAGTTCTTC	CSVDPGTSGTNEQFF
13	TRBJ2-1	TRBV12-3/TRBV12-4	many	.	TGTGCCAGCAGTTTACGCCTTTACAATGAGCAGTTCTTC	CASSLRLYNEQFF
16	TRBJ2-7	TRBV29-1	few	TRBD1	TGCAGCGTCAAACGAGGACAGGGTCCCCGCTACGGGGAGCAGTACTTC	CSVKRGQGPRYGEQYF
15	TRBJ2-5	TRBV25-1	few	TRBD2	TGTGCCAGCAGTGAATCCAGGACTAGCCAAGAGACCCAGTACTTC	CASSESRTSQETQYF
17	TRBJ2-5	TRBV12-5	.	TRBD2	TGTGCTAGTGGCCCCGGGACTAGCGGGAGTACCCAAGAGACCCAGTACTTC	CASGPGTSGSTQETQYF
14	TRBJ2-5	TRBV2	once	.	TGTGCCAGCAAGGAGTTAGGGTTGCAAGAGACCCAGTACTTC	CASKELGLQETQYF
15	TRBJ1-1	TRBV11-2	.	TRBD1	TGTGCCAGCAGCCGTAACAGGGGCACGGGCACTGAAGCTTTCTTT	CASSRNRGTGTEAFF
15	TRBJ2-1	TRBV19	few	TRBD2	TGTGCCAGTAGTATAGATCCTAGCGGGCCCAATGAGCAGTTCTTC	CASSIDPSGPNEQFF
13	TRBJ1-1	TRBV29-1	.	.	TGCAGCGTTGTGATAAACATGAACACTGAAGCTTTCTTT	CSVVINMNTEAFF
17	TRBJ2-2	TRBV5-1	few	.	TGCGCCAGCAAACCTCAGGAGGGAGTTAGTATCACCGGGGAGCTGTTTTTT	CASKPQEGVSITGELFF
15	TRBJ1-6	TRBV7-8	.	.	TGTGCCAGCAGCTTAGATCCGGGGCCTGGTTCACCCCTCCACTTT	CASSLDPGPGSPLHF
16	TRBJ2-1	TRBV2	.	TRBD2	TGTGCCAGCAGTGAAAGGTTGCGGGAGGGATACAATGAGCAGTTCTTC	CASSERLREGYNEQFF
14	TRBJ1-2	TRBV28	.	TRBD1	TGTGCCAGCATAAATCTAGGGGGCTACTATGGCTACACCTTC	CASINLGGYYGYTF
15	TRBJ2-1	TRBV10-3	few	TRBD2	TGTGCCATCAGCCCGACTAGCGGTACCTACAATGAGCAGTTCTTC	CAISPTSGTYNEQFF
11	TRBJ2-5	TRBV28	.	.	TGTGCCAGCAGGATGAAGTTTACCCAGTACTTC	CASRMKFTQYF
16	TRBJ2-3	TRBV11-2	.	.	TGTGCCAGCAGCCCGCGGACTCTTCAGGGCGCAGATACGCAGTATTTT	CASSPRTLQGADTQYF
13	TRBJ2-1	TRBV4-3	.	.	TGCGCCAGCAAGGGCCATAAAGGGAATGAGCAGTTCTTC	CASKGHKGNEQFF
16	TRBJ2-7	TRBV3-1	few	.	TGTGCCAGCAGCCAAGATTGGTCATACGGGGCGGACGAGCAGTACTTC	CASSQDWSYGADEQYF
15	TRBJ1-4	TRBV6-5	.	TRBD1	TGTGCCAGCAGTTCAACGGGGACAGGACGAGAAAAACTGTTTTTT	CASSSTGTGREKLFF
14	TRBJ2-7	TRBV20-1	.	TRBD2	TGCAGTGCTAGTACCCTGACTAGCAGCTACGAGCAGTACTTC	CSASTLTSSYEQYF
12	TRBJ2-1	TRBV20-1	.	.	TGCAGTGCCCCGTCGTCGGACAATGAGCAGTTCTTC	CSAPSSDNEQFF
15	TRBJ2-3	TRBV20-1	.	TRBD2	TGCAGTGCTACCCGACTAGCGGGGCGCACAGATACGCAGTATTTT	CSATRLAGRTDTQYF
12	TRBJ1-3	TRBV20-1	.	.	TGCAGTGCTAGAAGTTCCGGAAACACCATATATTTT	CSARSSGNTIYF
14	TRBJ2-2	TRBV20-1	.	.	TGCAGTGCTAAAAGGGACACGGGAACCGGGGAGCTGTTTTTT	CSAKRDTGTGELFF
18	TRBJ2-4	TRBV11-2	few	.	TGTGCCAGCAGCTTAGGCGGGACCACCCTCCGGGCCAAAAACATTCAGTACTTC	CASSLGGTTLRAKNIQYF
12	TRBJ1-1	TRBV28	.	.	TGTGCCAGCAGTGCCCAGGGGAAAGAAGCTTTCTTT	CASSAQGKEAFF
11	TRBJ1-1	TRBV11-2	.	.	TGTGCCAGCAGCTCCTCTTTGGAAGCTTTCTTT	CASSSSLEAFF
13	TRBJ1-2	TRBV29-1	.	TRBD1	TGCAGCGCCAAGGGACAGGGAAACTATGGCTACACCTTC	CSAKGQGNYGYTF
15	TRBJ2-4	TRBV3-1	few	TRBD2	TGTGCCAGCAGCCACCCAAGGACTAGAGGCGTCATTCAGTACTTC	CASSHPRTRGVIQYF